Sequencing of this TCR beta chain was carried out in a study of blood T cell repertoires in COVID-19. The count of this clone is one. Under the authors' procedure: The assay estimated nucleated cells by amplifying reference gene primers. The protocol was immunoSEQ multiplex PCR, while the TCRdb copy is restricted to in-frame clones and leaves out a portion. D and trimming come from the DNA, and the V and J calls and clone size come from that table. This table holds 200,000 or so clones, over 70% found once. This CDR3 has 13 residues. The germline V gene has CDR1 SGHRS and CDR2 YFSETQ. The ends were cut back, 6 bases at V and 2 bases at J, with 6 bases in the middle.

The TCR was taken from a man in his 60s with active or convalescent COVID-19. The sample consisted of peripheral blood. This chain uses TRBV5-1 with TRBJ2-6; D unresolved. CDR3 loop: CASIDPGANVLTF. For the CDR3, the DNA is TGCGCCAGCATAGATCCTGGGGCCAACGTCCTGACTTTC. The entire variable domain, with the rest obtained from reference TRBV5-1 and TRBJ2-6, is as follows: KAGVTQTPRYLIKTRGQQVTLSCSPISGHRSVSWYQQTPGQGLQFLFEYFSETQRNKGNFPGRFSGRQFSNSRSEMNVSTLELGDSALYLCASIDPGANVLTFGAGSRLTVL.